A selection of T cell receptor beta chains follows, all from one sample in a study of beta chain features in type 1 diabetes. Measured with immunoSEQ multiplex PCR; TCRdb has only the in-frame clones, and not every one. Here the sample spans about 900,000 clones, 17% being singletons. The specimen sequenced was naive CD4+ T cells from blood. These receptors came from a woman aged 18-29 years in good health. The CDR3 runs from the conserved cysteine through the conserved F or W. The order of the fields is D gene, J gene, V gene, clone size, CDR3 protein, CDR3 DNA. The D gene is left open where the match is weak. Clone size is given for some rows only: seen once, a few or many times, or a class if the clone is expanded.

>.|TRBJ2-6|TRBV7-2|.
CAIKRGSSGANVLTF
TGTGCCATCAAAAGAGGGAGCTCTGGGGCCAACGTCCTGACTTTC
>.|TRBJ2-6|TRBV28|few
CASSFPLSGANVLTF
TGTGCCAGCAGTTTTCCGCTTTCTGGGGCCAACGTCCTGACTTTC
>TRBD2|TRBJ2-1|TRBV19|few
CATRLAGTNEQFF
TGTGCCACAAGACTAGCGGGAACCAATGAGCAGTTCTTC
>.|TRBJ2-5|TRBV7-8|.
CASSANLETQYF
TGTGCCAGCAGCGCAAACCTAGAGACCCAGTACTTC
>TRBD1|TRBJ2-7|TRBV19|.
CASSPGQGIKSYEQYF
TGTGCCAGTAGTCCGGGACAGGGGATCAAGTCCTACGAGCAGTACTTC
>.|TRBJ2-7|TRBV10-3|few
CATATGTAYEQYF
TGTGCCACCGCTACCGGGACGGCGTACGAGCAGTACTTC
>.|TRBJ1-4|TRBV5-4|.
CASSYSGKDEKLFF
TGTGCCAGCAGCTATTCAGGGAAGGATGAAAAACTGTTTTTT
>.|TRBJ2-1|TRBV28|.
CASSLAGAIEQFF
TGTGCCAGCAGTTTAGCAGGGGCCATTGAGCAGTTCTTC
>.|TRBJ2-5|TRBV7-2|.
CASSSTRETQYF
TGTGCCAGCAGCTCAACCCGAGAGACCCAGTACTTC
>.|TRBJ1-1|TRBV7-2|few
CASSLVTVEAFF
TGTGCCAGCAGCTTAGTTACTGTAGAAGCTTTCTTT
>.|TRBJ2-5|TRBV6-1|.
CASSAERARLGTQYF
TGTGCCAGCAGTGCGGAACGGGCACGGTTAGGGACCCAGTACTTC
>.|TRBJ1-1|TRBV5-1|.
CASSREVGFSSEAFF
TGCGCCAGCAGTCGGGAGGTGGGGTTTTCCTCTGAAGCTTTCTTT
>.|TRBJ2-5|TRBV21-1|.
CTSSKGRDRGQETQYF
TGTACCAGCAGCAAAGGCCGGGACAGGGGCCAAGAGACCCAGTACTTC
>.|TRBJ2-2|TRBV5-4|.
CASSLAPRATGELFF
TGTGCCAGCAGCTTGGCCCCCAGAGCTACCGGGGAGCTGTTTTTT
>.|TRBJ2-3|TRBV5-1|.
CASSYALSTDTQYF
TGCGCCAGCAGCTACGCACTGAGCACAGATACGCAGTATTTT
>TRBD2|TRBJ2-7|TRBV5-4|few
CASSLELAGGLEQYF
TGTGCCAGCAGCTTGGAGCTAGCGGGAGGGCTCGAGCAGTACTTC
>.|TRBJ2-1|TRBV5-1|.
CASSRDRERRFF
TGCGCCAGCAGCCGAGACCGAGAACGACGGTTCTTC
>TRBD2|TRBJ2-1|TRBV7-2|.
CASSLPGLAGGRNEQFF
TGTGCCAGCAGCTTACCCGGACTAGCGGGAGGTAGGAATGAGCAGTTCTTC
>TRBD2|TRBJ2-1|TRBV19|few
CASRFAGGFTYNEQFF
TGTGCCAGTAGGTTTGCGGGAGGTTTTACCTACAATGAGCAGTTCTTC
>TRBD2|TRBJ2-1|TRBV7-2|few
CASSLPTSGRGNEQFF
TGTGCCAGCAGCTTACCGACTAGCGGGAGGGGCAATGAGCAGTTCTTC
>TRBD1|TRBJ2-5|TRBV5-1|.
CASSEGTGETQYF
TGCGCCAGCAGCGAAGGGACAGGAGAGACCCAGTACTTC